This entry concerns a single TCR beta chain. Its antigen is unidentified. The sample comes from a study of T cell responses to AZD1222 COVID-19 vaccine. Study conclusions and caveats: It should be noted that donors were predominantly white British and more often female, and clonal diversity was possibly underestimated. Close to half of spike-specific TCRs reportedly recognize unmutated variant regions.

Data came from immunoSEQ multiplex PCR; TCRdb stores just in-frame clones and leaves some out. The sample consists of about 93,000 clones, approximately 90% of them appearing once. The CDR3 has 12 amino acids. The germline CDR1 and CDR2 sequences are KGHSH and LQKENI. V dropped 4 bases and J dropped 6 bases, with 7 bases sitting between them. The sequence was obtained from an adult who received the AZD1222 COVID-19 vaccine. The material was peripheral blood, obtained 28 days after the second AZD1222 dose. This chain connects TRBV18 to TRBJ2-1; D gene uncertain. Written as DNA, the CDR3 is TGTGCCAGCTCACTTAACGGCAATGAGCAGTTCTTC. This gives the protein CASSLNGNEQFF.